The rows below give T cell receptor beta chains drawn from one sample of a study of blood T cell repertoires in COVID-19. Only in-frame clones appear in the TCRdb table, and some are missing; sequencing was by immunoSEQ multiplex PCR. The sample records 150,000 to 200,000 clones, roughly nine tenths being singletons. The sample comprised peripheral blood. All receptors derive from a man aged 60-69 years with acute or convalescent COVID-19. Each CDR3 is given with its conserved first and last residue. The D gene is left open where the match is weak.

TRBJ1-5	TRBD1	TRBV30	TGTGCCTGGAGTGAAAAGGGGGCCTGGGGGCAGCCCCAGCATTTT	CAWSEKGAWGQPQHF
TRBJ2-1	TRBD1	TRBV9	TGTGCCAGCAGCGCCACAGGGGTGAGGGCAGAGCAGTTCTTC	CASSATGVRAEQFF
TRBJ1-1	NA	TRBV29-1	TGCAGCGGCCACAGGGACGTGTACACTGAAGCTTTCTTT	CSGHRDVYTEAFF
TRBJ1-3	NA	TRBV5-4	TGTGCCAGCAGCTGGCCGAACGGGGACTCTGGAAACACCATATATTTT	CASSWPNGDSGNTIYF
TRBJ1-2	TRBD1	TRBV6-4	TGTGCCAGCACTTTGACAGGGTCTTCTAACTATGGCTACACCTTC	CASTLTGSSNYGYTF
TRBJ1-5	NA	TRBV6-5	TGTGCCAGCAGTACAGGGTACAATCAGCCCCAGCATTTT	CASSTGYNQPQHF
TRBJ1-4	TRBD1	TRBV6-5	TGTGCCAGCAGTTTGGCAGGGGGCCGACGTGAAAAACTGTTTTTT	CASSLAGGRREKLFF
TRBJ2-7	TRBD2	TRBV30	TGTGCCTGGGAGGCGGGGACTAGCGTTTCCTACGAGCAGTACTTC	CAWEAGTSVSYEQYF
TRBJ2-7	NA	TRBV5-1	TGCGCCAGCAGCTCTTACTACGAGCAGTACTTC	CASSSYYEQYF
TRBJ1-4	NA	TRBV24-1	TGTGCCACCAGTGACATCAGAGTCGGGGAAAAACTGTTTTTT	CATSDIRVGEKLFF
TRBJ2-7	TRBD1	TRBV6-1	TGTGCCAGCAGTGTGGAAAGAGGGGCAGGGGGCTTCTACGAGCAGTACTTC	CASSVERGAGGFYEQYF